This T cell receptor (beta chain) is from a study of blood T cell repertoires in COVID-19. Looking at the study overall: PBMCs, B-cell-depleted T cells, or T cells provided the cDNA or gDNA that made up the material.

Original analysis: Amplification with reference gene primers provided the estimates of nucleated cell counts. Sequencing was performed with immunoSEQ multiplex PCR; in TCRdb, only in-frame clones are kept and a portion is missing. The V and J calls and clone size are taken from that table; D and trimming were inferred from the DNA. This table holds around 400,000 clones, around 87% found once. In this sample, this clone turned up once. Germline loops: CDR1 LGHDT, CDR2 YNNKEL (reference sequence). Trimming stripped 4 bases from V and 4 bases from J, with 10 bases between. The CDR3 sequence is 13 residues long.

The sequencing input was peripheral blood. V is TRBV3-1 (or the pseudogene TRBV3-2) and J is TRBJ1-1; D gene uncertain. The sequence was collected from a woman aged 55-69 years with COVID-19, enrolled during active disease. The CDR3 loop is CASSRGFSTEAFF. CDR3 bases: TGTGCCAGCAGCCGAGGGTTTTCCACTGAAGCTTTCTTT.